This T cell receptor beta chain emerged from a study of tumor and adjacent non-tumor tissue in lung cancer. A modified ARM-PCR protocol with three rounds of nested PCR amplified TCRbeta. TCRdb redid the calling of the multiplex PCR reads with MiXCR, one entry per CDR3 protein. Among some 90,000 distinct CDR3 sequences listed, around 65% were seen once. No cell sorting was done before RNA was extracted from the tissue. This clonotype was detected a few times. The CDR3 has 14 residues. CDR1 DFQATT and CDR2 SNEGSKA come from the germline V gene (reference sequence). V dropped 5 bases and J dropped 2 bases, with 13 bases sitting between them.

The TCR comes from a man between 65 and 85 years old with non-small cell lung cancer. Material: lung tumor tissue. The V and J genes are TRBV20-1 and TRBJ1-5, with D possibly being TRBD1 (5 bases). The CDR3 sequence: CSASGGSRNQPQHF. The CDR3, as DNA: TGCAGTGCTTCGGGGGGTTCGCGCAATCAGCCCCAGCATTTT.